The 16 T cell receptor beta chains below come from one sample, sequenced in a study of cytomegalovirus exposure and HLA in healthy donors. Use of 60 Vbeta and 13 Jbeta primers characterized the PCR. Here immunoSEQ multiplex PCR was the method, and the copy in TCRdb shows in-frame clones only, minus some. This table has fewer than 200,000 clones, 75% appearing once. The sequencing sample was made of PBMCs. The receptor set was obtained from a woman aged 45-60 years in good health and CMV-seropositive.

The V gene is TRBV11-3, the J gene TRBJ2-3, with D possibly matching TRBD2 (6 bases). From germline, CDR1 is SGHNT and CDR2 YENEEA. This CDR3 has 15 residues. V was trimmed by 2 bases and J by 6 bases, leaving 15 bases between them. The CDR3 region has the DNA TGTGCCAGCAGCTTATCGGGAGTTAGCGCCGATACGCAGTATTTT. Protein product: CASSLSGVSADTQYF.

Notes on this clone: This same CDR3 is encoded by further DNA sequences in the sample. This chain connects TRBV5-1 to TRBJ1-1, with D possibly TRBD1 on 5 matching bases. The CDR3 totals 13 residues. CDR1 and CDR2 (germline): SGHRS, YFSETQ. Trimming took 4 bases from V and 1 from J, leaving 8 bases between them. DNA for the CDR3: TGCGCCAGCAGCCTACAGGAGAACACTGAAGCTTTCTTT. It encodes CASSLQENTEAFF.

CDR3 DNA: TGTGCCAGCAGCTTAGGGTGGAGTAGCGGCACACAAGAGACCCAGTACTTC. Translation: CASSLGWSSGTQETQYF. The J gene is TRBJ2-7, the V gene TRBV7-9, with D possibly being TRBD2 (6 bases). Judging by the DNA end, TRBJ2-5 fits better; the J call may be wrong. Germline V lookup: CDR1 SEHNR, CDR2 FQNEAQ (reference sequence). The CDR3 loop spans 17 amino acids.

The chain has TRBV5-1 and TRBJ2-7; 7 bases align to TRBD2. V was clipped by 4 bases and J by 3 bases; unmatched bases: 7. Germline CDR1 SGHRS, CDR2 YFSETQ. This CDR3 comprises 14 residues. CDR3 DNA sequence: TGCGCCAGCAGCCGGGACTACCTCAACTACGAGCAGTACTTC. It encodes CASSRDYLNYEQYF.

Only a few counts were recorded for this clone. The chain employs TRBV19 and TRBJ2-7, with D possibly matching TRBD1 (5 bases). Trimming removed 5 bases at V and 0 bases at J, with 14 bases between. Germline CDR1 reads LNHDA; CDR2 reads SQIVND (reference sequence). This CDR3 region has 15 residues. CDR3 bases: TGTGCCAGTAGTCTAAGGGGCTTAAGCTCCTACGAGCAGTACTTC. Its protein is CASSLRGLSSYEQYF. Full variable domain (missing parts from reference TRBV19 and TRBJ2-7): DGGITQSPKYLFRKEGQNVTLSCEQNLNHDAMYWYRQDPGQGLRLIYYSQIVNDFQKGDIAEGYSVSREKKESFPLTVTSAQKNPTAFYLCASSLRGLSSYEQYFGPGTRLTVT.

This sequence joins TRBV7-9 and TRBJ2-7; D unclear. V shed 0 bases and J shed 5 bases, with 11 bases lying between them. The CDR3 has 14 residues. CDR1 and CDR2 (germline): SEHNR, FQNEAQ (reference sequence). CDR3: CASSLAQTSNEQYF. The CDR3 DNA follows: TGTGCCAGCAGCTTAGCTCAAACTTCTAACGAGCAGTACTTC.

The rearrangement links TRBV6-1 to TRBJ1-2; 11 bases align to TRBD1. The germline CDR1 and CDR2 sequences are MNHNS and SASEGT. The CDR3 is made up of 14 amino acids. J was trimmed by 7 bases and V by 2 bases; bases with no gene match: 3. Here the CDR3 reads CASSERGTGGGYTF. CDR3 bases: TGTGCCAGCAGTGAACGGGGGACAGGGGGTGGCTACACCTTC.

This chain uses TRBV5-1 with TRBJ1-1; perhaps TRBD1 as D (5 bases). The CDR3 has 14 amino acids. Trimming took off 3 bases at V and 4 bases at J, with 13 bases between the two ends. Looked up from germline, CDR1 is SGHRS and CDR2 is YFSETQ. The CDR3 region is CASSSGEGGTEAFF. CDR3 coding DNA: TGCGCCAGCAGCTCGGGGGAAGGTGGCACTGAAGCTTTCTTT.

The chain couples TRBV11-2 to TRBJ1-6; TRBD1 aligns across 8 bases. Germline values: CDR1 SGHAT, CDR2 FQNNGV. This CDR3 comprises 17 residues. With V trimmed by 0 bases and J by 7 bases, 8 bases remained unmatched. The CDR3 sequence is CASSLDSGGVPNSPLHF. DNA of the CDR3: TGTGCCAGCAGCTTAGACTCAGGGGGCGTTCCGAATTCACCCCTCCACTTT. The full variable domain, with the rest looked up from reference TRBV11-2 and TRBJ1-6, is EAGVAQSPRYKIIEKRQSVAFWCNPISGHATLYWYQQILGQGPKLLIQFQNNGVVDDSQLPKDRFSAERLKGVDSTLKIQPAKLEDSAVYLCASSLDSGGVPNSPLHFGNGTRLTVT.

The chain links TRBV27 to TRBJ2-7; the match to TRBD2 covers 7 bases. CDR3 size: 13 residues. J lost 4 bases, V lost 1 base, and 1 base had no gene match. The V gene's germline CDR1 is MNHEY and CDR2 SMNVEV (reference sequence). For the CDR3, the DNA is TGTGCCAGCAGTTTATGGGGGGGGTACGAGCAGTACTTC. As protein: CASSLWGGYEQYF.

This clone was seen more than once but under ten times. This chain joins TRBV5-4 and TRBJ1-2, with D perhaps matching TRBD1 (6 bases). The ends were cut back, 4 bases at V and 5 bases at J, with 9 bases in the middle. The germline gives CDR1 SGHNT, CDR2 YYREEE (reference sequence). This CDR3 is 12 amino acids long. DNA for the CDR3: TGTGCCAGCAGCGAGGACAGTTATGGCTACACCTTC. Translation gives CASSEDSYGYTF.

The chain recombines TRBV9 with TRBJ1-2, with D perhaps TRBD1 (6 bases). This CDR3 has 12 residues. Per germline, CDR1 SGDLS and CDR2 YYNGEE. The V end lost 8 bases, the J end lost 3 bases, and 11 bases lay between the germline ends. CDR3 protein: CASGGGHYGYTF. The CDR3 DNA sequence: TGTGCCAGTGGGGGCGGGCACTATGGCTACACCTTC.

The chain has TRBV27 and TRBJ2-1, with TRBD1 matching 8 bases. This CDR3 is 17 amino acids long. The V gene's germline CDR1 is MNHEY and CDR2 SMNVEV (reference sequence). The ends lost 6 bases at V and 2 bases at J; junction bases unmatched: 12. CDR3 region: CASSGRLDRGPYNEQFF. In DNA form, the CDR3 reads TGTGCCAGCAGCGGCCGCCTTGACAGGGGACCCTACAATGAGCAGTTCTTC.

This clone was seen a handful of times. The chain's CDR3 is CASSRGQSNTEAFF. CDR3 bases: TGTGCCAGCAGCCGGGGACAGTCGAACACTGAAGCTTTCTTT. The chain uses TRBV5-4 and TRBJ1-1; 7 bases fit TRBD1. Germline loops: CDR1 SGHNT, CDR2 YYREEE (reference sequence). CDR3 size: 14 residues. The V and J ends lost 4 bases and 1 base, in that order; junction bases with no gene match: 4.

The chain employs TRBV6-5 and TRBJ1-1, with 7 bases that match TRBD1. The CDR3 sequence is 12 residues long. The trim removed 6 bases at V and 5 bases at J, leaving 3 bases unmatched. CDR1 is MNHEY and CDR2 is SVGAGI in the germline V gene. CDR3: CASRHRGTEAFF. CDR3 DNA sequence: TGTGCCAGCAGACACAGGGGTACTGAAGCTTTCTTT.

The chain recombines TRBV2 with TRBJ1-5; perhaps TRBD1 as D (5 bases). Germline loops: CDR1 SNHLY, CDR2 FYNNEI. This CDR3 spans 14 amino acids. The germline V and J ends were trimmed by 4 bases and 6 bases, with 13 bases remaining between them. DNA of the CDR3: TGTGCCAGCAGTGTAGGCGGGGCGGGTCAGCCCCAGCATTTT. Amino acid sequence: CASSVGGAGQPQHF.